The 4 T cell receptor beta chains reported below all come from one sample, sequenced in a study of T cell repertoires in cytomegalovirus infection. MiXCR was run by TCRdb on the reads, yielding one entry per CDR3 protein. This sample has 450,000 to 650,000 distinct CDR3 sequences; less than 30% occur once, and the top ten carry under 15%. The sequencing input was PBMCs. These receptors all stem from a human donor in good health (CMV status not recorded). Some clones in this sample may be carry-over from other donors' samples.

The chain links TRBV10-3 to TRBJ1-1; 8 nucleotides match TRBD1. V lost 10 bases, J lost 1 base, and 5 bases stayed unmatched. This CDR3 has 13 residues. CDR1 and CDR2 (germline): ENHRY, SYGVKD. This CDR3 reads CATTTGGNTEAFF. The CDR3 DNA reads TGTGCCACGACAACAGGGGGGAACACTGAAGCTTTCTTT.

This chain links TRBV7-9 with TRBJ2-5; a weak D match, TRBD2 (5 bases). Germline V lookup: CDR1 SEHNR, CDR2 FQNEAQ (reference sequence). The CDR3 is 14 residues long. Trimming cost V 1 base and J 0 bases, with 6 bases left between them. CDR3 amino acids: CASSLERYQETQYF. CDR3 nucleotide sequence: TGTGCCAGCAGCTTAGAGCGGTACCAAGAGACCCAGTACTTC.

This clonotype was counted ten times or more. This chain connects TRBV7-2 to TRBJ2-5, with D possibly TRBD1 on 6 matching bases. V dropped 1 base and J dropped 0 bases, with 24 bases sitting between them. The CDR3 is 20 amino acids. CDR1 is SGHTA and CDR2 is FQGNSA in the germline V gene. The CDR3 nucleotides read TGTGCCAGCAGCTTAGATGGGGTGTTGGGGGCGGTGGGCTACCAAGAGACCCAGTACTTC. Encoded protein: CASSLDGVLGAVGYQETQYF. Full variable domain (outside the CDR3, taken from reference TRBV7-2 and TRBJ2-5): GAGVSQSPSNKVTEKGKDVELRCDPISGHTALYWYRQSLGQGLEFLIYFQGNSAPDKSGLPSDRFSAERTGGSVSTLTIQRTQQEDSAVYLCASSLDGVLGAVGYQETQYFGPGTRLLVL.

This clonotype was counted ten times or more. This chain connects TRBV19 to TRBJ1-5; maybe TRBD1 (6 bases). The CDR3 is 16 amino acids. The V gene lost 7 bases and the J gene lost 7 bases, with 23 bases spanning the gap. CDR1 LNHDA and CDR2 SQIVND come from the germline V gene (reference sequence). CDR3 protein: CASTPSGGYGGQPQHF. In DNA form, the CDR3 reads TGTGCCAGTACCCCCTCGGGGGGCTATGGAGGCCAGCCCCAGCATTTT.